One and the same sample provided the 23 T cell receptor beta chains below, sequenced in a study of blood T cell repertoires in COVID-19. The data were produced by immunoSEQ multiplex PCR, yet TCRdb's version contains in-frame clones alone and is incomplete. The sample holds about 97,000 clones, about 86% seen once. Material: peripheral blood. The receptors were gathered from a human donor in a cohort sampled during active COVID-19.

This clone was seen a single time. The CDR3 nucleotides read TGTGCCAGTAGGAACCCGGGACAGAGCTCCTACGAGCAGTACTTC. It encodes CASRNPGQSSYEQYF. The chain carries TRBV19 and TRBJ2-7; 7 nucleotides match TRBD1. V was clipped by 6 bases and J by 0 bases; unmatched bases: 8. The CDR3 covers 15 residues. Germline lookup yields CDR1 LNHDA and CDR2 SQIVND (reference sequence).

This clone was observed a few times. This chain links TRBV18 with TRBJ1-5, with a tentative D call TRBD1 (5 bases). CDR1 KGHSH and CDR2 LQKENI come from the germline V gene. Between the trimmed V and J ends, which lost 6 bases and 6 bases, there was a span of 18 bases. CDR3 size: 15 residues. CDR3 sequence: CASSRGLRAGQPQHF. The CDR3 DNA reads as TGTGCCAGCTCCCGGGGACTCCGGGCGGGTCAGCCCCAGCATTTT. The variable domain in full, completed from reference TRBV18 and TRBJ1-5, reads NAGVMQNPRHLVRRRGQEARLRCSPMKGHSHVYWYRQLPEEGLKFMVYLQKENIIDESGMPKERFSAEFPKEGPSILRIQQVVRGDSAAYFCASSRGLRAGQPQHFGDGTRLSIL.

The chain has TRBV5-6 and TRBJ2-2; 8 bases fit TRBD1. The CDR3 is 17 amino acids. The germline V gene encodes CDR1 SGHDT and CDR2 YYEEEE. The J segment lost 4 bases and the V segment lost 3 bases, leaving 11 bases of the junction unmatched. The CDR3 here is CASSWFSGQELTGELFF. CDR3 sequence (DNA): TGTGCCAGCAGCTGGTTTTCGGGACAGGAACTCACCGGGGAGCTGTTTTTT.

The chain recombines TRBV19 with TRBJ1-2, with 10 bases matching TRBD1. The V gene end was trimmed by 3 bases and the J gene end by 5 bases; junction bases not matched to a gene: 6. CDR1 LNHDA and CDR2 SQIVND come from the germline V gene (reference sequence). CDR3 length: 15 amino acids. The CDR3 protein is CASSMGTGEGYGYTF. The DNA for the CDR3 is TGTGCCAGTAGTATGGGGACAGGGGAAGGATATGGCTACACCTTC. Looking up the rest from reference TRBV19 and TRBJ1-2 gives the full variable domain: DGGITQSPKYLFRKEGQNVTLSCEQNLNHDAMYWYRQDPGQGLRLIYYSQIVNDFQKGDIAEGYSVSREKKESFPLTVTSAQKNPTAFYLCASSMGTGEGYGYTFGSGTRLTVV.

The chain recombines TRBV30 with TRBJ1-2; D is possibly TRBD1 (6 bases). The CDR3 length is 12 residues. CDR1 and CDR2 from the germline V gene are GTSNPN and SVGIG (reference sequence). V gave up 3 bases and J gave up 5 bases, with 10 bases separating them. In DNA form, the CDR3 reads TGTGCCTGGAGCCGGGACACTTATGGCTACACCTTC. It is translated as CAWSRDTYGYTF.

V and J are TRBV10-2 and TRBJ1-4; 8 positions match TRBD1. Germline CDR1 is WSHSY and CDR2 is SAAADI. The CDR3 spans 14 residues. Germline trimming cut 6 bases from V and 8 bases from J; bases unmatched to any gene: 8. In DNA, the CDR3 is TGCGCCAGCAGGGAGGACAGGGAAGACGAAAAACTGTTTTTT. Its translation: CASREDREDEKLFF.

This clone was observed once. The chain is built from TRBV27 and TRBJ1-1, with D tentatively TRBD1 (6 bases). The CDR3 length is 14 residues. Germline lookup yields CDR1 MNHEY and CDR2 SMNVEV (reference sequence). The V end lost 4 bases, the J end lost 1 base, and 10 bases lay between the germline ends. The CDR3 coding sequence is TGTGCCAGCAGTTCTACAGGGTGGAACACTGAAGCTTTCTTT. It yields the protein CASSSTGWNTEAFF.

The J gene is TRBJ2-7, the V gene TRBV30; D is unresolved. Per germline, CDR1 GTSNPN and CDR2 SVGIG (reference sequence). Between the trimmed V and J ends, which lost 1 base and 4 bases, there was a span of 14 bases. This CDR3 has 14 amino acids. CDR3 in amino acids: CAWSGGSPPYEQYF. The CDR3 coding sequence is TGTGCCTGGAGTGGCGGCAGTCCCCCTTACGAGCAGTACTTC.

This clone was counted only a few times. CDR3 loop: CASSESWGRDTEAFF. The CDR3 DNA reads TGTGCCAGCAGTGAATCCTGGGGGCGGGACACTGAAGCTTTCTTT. V usage is TRBV2 and J usage is TRBJ1-1; D may be TRBD1 (6 bases). This CDR3 has 15 amino acids. The ends were cut back, 2 bases at V and 3 bases at J, with 13 bases in the middle. The germline V gene has CDR1 SNHLY and CDR2 FYNNEI. The complete variable domain, with remaining parts taken from reference TRBV2 and TRBJ1-1, reads EPEVTQTPSHQVTQMGQEVILRCVPISNHLYFYWYRQILGQKVEFLVSFYNNEISEKSEIFDDQFSVERPDGSNFTLKIRSTKLEDSAMYFCASSESWGRDTEAFFGQGTRLTVV.

V usage is TRBV4-3 and J usage is TRBJ1-2; a weak D match, TRBD1 (5 bases). CDR1 is LGHNA and CDR2 is YSLEER in the germline V gene. The CDR3 consists of 14 residues. V was trimmed by 0 bases and J by 4 bases, leaving 9 bases between them. CDR3 sequence (DNA): TGCGCCAGCAGCCAAGAATCCGGGGGCTATGGCTACACCTTC. Translating it yields CASSQESGGYGYTF.

CDR3 coding DNA: TGTGCCAGCAGCTTAGGCGCGGAGGGGGCGTCCGTCTATGGCTACACCTTC. Its translation is CASSLGAEGASVYGYTF. The V and J genes are TRBV11-2 and TRBJ1-2, with 7 bases identical to TRBD1. After removal of 1 base from V and 4 bases from J, the junction contained 12 bases not matched to a gene. The CDR3 is made up of 17 amino acids. The germline gives CDR1 SGHAT, CDR2 FQNNGV.

This sequence joins TRBV19 and TRBJ2-2; TRBD2 might be the D (5 bases). CDR1 and CDR2 (germline): LNHDA, SQIVND (reference sequence). The CDR3 consists of 16 residues. The germline V and J ends were trimmed by 4 bases and 4 bases, with 16 bases remaining between them. The CDR3, as DNA: TGTGCCAGTAGTAGGATCCTCTCAGCGGTCACCGGGGAGCTGTTTTTT. Amino acids: CASSRILSAVTGELFF.

This chain links TRBV6-5 with TRBJ2-7; maybe TRBD1 (5 bases). V was shortened by 7 bases and J by 1 base, with 11 bases between the two germline ends. Germline V CDR1 and CDR2: MNHEY, SVGAGI. The CDR3 has 13 residues. CDR3 amino acids: CASTAAGSYEQYF. The CDR3 DNA reads TGTGCCAGCACAGCTGCAGGGTCCTACGAGCAGTACTTC.

The V and J genes are TRBV6-2 or TRBV6-3 and TRBJ2-1, with 10 positions matching TRBD2. The CDR3 loop spans 14 amino acids. After removal of 5 bases from V and 4 bases from J, the junction contained 2 bases not matched to a gene. CDR1 is MNHEY and CDR2 is SVGEGT in the germline V gene. In DNA form, the CDR3 reads TGTGCCAGCAGTATACTAGCGGGGTACAATGAGCAGTTCTTC. This codes for CASSILAGYNEQFF.

J is TRBJ2-7 and V is TRBV30, with 10 bases lining up with TRBD1. CDR1 and CDR2 from the germline V gene are GTSNPN and SVGIG (reference sequence). CDR3 size: 16 residues. J was trimmed by 9 bases and V by 1 base; bases with no gene match: 15. CDR3 sequence (DNA): TGTGCCTGGAGTGACCGAGGGACAGGGGCAACATGGGGGCAGTACTTC. As protein: CAWSDRGTGATWGQYF.

The count of this clone is one. J is TRBJ1-4 and V is TRBV6-2 or TRBV6-3; D call uncertain. V lost 5 bases and J 8 bases, leaving 6 bases between the germline ends. This CDR3 spans 11 amino acids. Germline V gene sequence: CDR1 MNHEY, CDR2 SVGEGT. In nucleotides, the CDR3 is TGTGCCAGCAGTCTACAGGAAAAACTGTTTTTT. Translating gives CASSLQEKLFF.

The chain couples TRBV5-6 to TRBJ1-1; 7 nucleotides agree with TRBD1. CDR1 and CDR2 (germline): SGHDT, YYEEEE. This CDR3 spans 15 amino acids. The trim removed 2 bases at V and 1 base at J, leaving 5 bases unmatched. CDR3 residues: CASSFAGTANTEAFF. Written as DNA, the CDR3 is TGTGCCAGCAGCTTCGCCGGGACAGCGAACACTGAAGCTTTCTTT. Combining the CDR3 with reference TRBV5-6 and TRBJ1-1 gives the whole variable domain DAGVTQSPTHLIKTRGQQVTLRCSPKSGHDTVSWYQQALGQGPQFIFQYYEEEERQRGNFPDRFSGHQFPNYSSELNVNALLLGDSALYLCASSFAGTANTEAFFGQGTRLTVV.

This chain joins TRBV15 and TRBJ1-1; D is unresolved. CDR3 size: 13 residues. The V gene lost 6 bases and the J gene lost 1 base, with 9 bases spanning the gap. Germline V CDR1 and CDR2: LNHNV, YYDKDF (reference sequence). The DNA of the CDR3 is TGTGCCACCAGTCTAGCGCGGAACACTGAAGCTTTCTTT. Translation gives CATSLARNTEAFF.

In regard to this clone: Distinct nucleotide sequences in the sample also encode this CDR3. This chain connects TRBV19 to TRBJ1-5; 10 nucleotides match TRBD1. Looked up from germline, CDR1 is LNHDA and CDR2 is SQIVND (reference sequence). The ends lost 5 bases at V and 6 bases at J; junction bases unmatched: 4. The CDR3 sequence is 14 residues long. The CDR3 loop is CASSFGQGGQPQHF. CDR3 in DNA: TGTGCCAGTAGTTTCGGACAGGGGGGTCAGCCCCAGCATTTT.

The rearrangement uses TRBV6-6 and TRBJ1-1; D is possibly TRBD1 (5 bases). The V end was cut by 2 bases, the J end by 0 bases, with 7 bases between. Per germline, CDR1 MNHNY and CDR2 SVGAGI (reference sequence). The CDR3 length is 14 residues. Here the CDR3 DNA reads TGTGCCAGCAGTTACGGGACTCTGAACACTGAAGCTTTCTTT. This translates into CASSYGTLNTEAFF.

The chain is built from TRBV5-4 and TRBJ1-3; D gene uncertain. In germline, CDR1 is SGHNT, CDR2 YYREEE (reference sequence). The CDR3 is made up of 15 amino acids. The ends were cut back, 1 base at V and 0 bases at J, with 8 bases in the middle. The CDR3 DNA sequence: TGTGCCAGCAGCTTGTTGGGCAGCTCTGGAAACACCATATATTTT. Residues: CASSLLGSSGNTIYF.

The chain uses TRBV3-1 (or the pseudogene TRBV3-2) and TRBJ1-3; perhaps TRBD1 as D (6 bases). CDR1 is LGHDT, CDR2 YNNKEL, per germline (reference sequence). Trimming stripped 7 bases from V and 0 bases from J, with 10 bases between. This CDR3 comprises 14 residues. The DNA for the CDR3 is TGTGCCAGCACCATCAGGGGCTCTGGAAACACCATATATTTT. Amino acids: CASTIRGSGNTIYF.

The chain combines TRBV7-2 with TRBJ2-2, with a tentative D call TRBD2 (5 bases). V was shortened by 3 bases and J by 6 bases, with 14 bases between the two germline ends. Germline values: CDR1 SGHTA, CDR2 FQGNSA. This CDR3 region has 15 residues. CDR3 protein: CASSFGAAMSGELFF. The CDR3 bases are TGTGCCAGCAGCTTCGGAGCGGCGATGTCCGGGGAGCTGTTTTTT.